The 5 T cell receptor beta chains below all came from one sample that was sequenced in a study of post-analysis software for immune sequencing data. Regarding the study as a whole: Controls showed lower frequencies than patients for several TRBV segments, and TRBV5-6, TRBV5-1 and TRBV20-1 were among these.

Their target antigens are unknown. Prepared TCR beta cDNA libraries contained unique molecular identifiers. TCRdb independently ran MiXCR on the PCR reads; one entry per CDR3 protein. This sample carries roughly 570,000 distinct CDR3 sequences, roughly 34% of them seen once, and the ten largest clones take roughly 6%. The sample was blood. Source of these receptors: a girl younger than 18 with multiple sclerosis.

This clonotype was picked up a small number of times. The chain links TRBV7-2 to TRBJ2-7, with D possibly being TRBD1 (5 bases). Germline V lookup: CDR1 SGHTA, CDR2 FQGNSA. The CDR3 spans 17 residues. V lost 5 bases to trimming and J lost 0 bases, with 20 bases between them. This chain's CDR3 is CASSKPRDSVNSYEQYF. The CDR3, as DNA: TGTGCCAGCAGCAAACCCCGCGACAGCGTCAACTCCTACGAGCAGTACTTC. Full variable domain (remainder filled in from reference TRBV7-2 and TRBJ2-7): GAGVSQSPSNKVTEKGKDVELRCDPISGHTALYWYRQSLGQGLEFLIYFQGNSAPDKSGLPSDRFSAERTGGSVSTLTIQRTQQEDSAVYLCASSKPRDSVNSYEQYFGPGTRLTVT.

The gene calls are TRBV7-2 and TRBJ2-2; D unresolved. The germline V gene has CDR1 SGHTA and CDR2 FQGNSA. The ends were cut back, 1 base at V and 0 bases at J, with 6 bases in the middle. This CDR3 comprises 15 residues. The CDR3 coding sequence is TGTGCCAGCAGCTTAGTTGTAGCGAACACCGGGGAGCTGTTTTTT. Amino acid sequence: CASSLVVANTGELFF.

This clonotype was observed a handful of times. The rearrangement links TRBV4-1 to TRBJ2-6; TRBD1 agrees at 9 bases. V shed 7 bases, J shed 0 bases, and the junction held 7 bases outside the gene matches. The germline gives CDR1 MGHRA, CDR2 YSYEKL. The CDR3 is made up of 17 amino acids. CDR3 nucleotides: TGCGCCAGCACCGGGACAGGGACACCCTCTGGGGCCAACGTCCTGACTTTC. Protein product: CASTGTGTPSGANVLTF.

The CDR3 sequence is CASSLGQGRWYGYTF. DNA of the CDR3: TGTGCCAGCAGTCTGGGACAGGGGCGCTGGTACGGCTACACCTTC. This sequence joins TRBV28 and TRBJ1-2; 10 nucleotides agree with TRBD1. CDR1 is MDHEN, CDR2 SYDVKM, per germline. There are 15 residues in the CDR3. The ends lost 5 bases at V and 8 bases at J; junction bases unmatched: 11.

The V gene is TRBV18, the J gene TRBJ1-4, with unresolved D. Germline V CDR1 and CDR2: KGHSH, LQKENI. The CDR3 has 15 amino acids. Trimming removed 1 base at V and 0 bases at J, with 6 bases between. The CDR3 sequence: CASSPQRATNEKLFF. CDR3 coding DNA: TGTGCCAGCTCACCACAACGTGCAACTAATGAAAAACTGTTTTTT.